This T cell receptor (beta chain) was recovered during a study of cytomegalovirus exposure and HLA in healthy donors. PCR amplification relied on 60 Vbeta primers (plus 13 Jbeta primers). This table comes from immunoSEQ multiplex PCR, and its TCRdb copy is limited to in-frame clones, with some not included. The table includes 200,000 to 250,000 clones, about three quarters detected once. Of note for this clone: Its antigen is not identified.

Study-level points and caveats: Based on reports, TCR beta sequences accurately predicted HLA-A and HLA-B alleles for most subjects. Most TCR beta V segments were productive about 90% or about 30% of the time in an earlier analysis.

The sequencing input was PBMCs. The sequence was obtained from a boy younger than 18 in good health and CMV-seronegative.

The CDR3 protein is CASSRNSGSYNEQFF. CDR3 in DNA: TGTGCCAGCAGCCGCAACAGCGGCTCCTACAATGAGCAGTTCTTC. The chain has TRBV6-5 and TRBJ2-1, with D perhaps TRBD2 (5 bases). In germline, CDR1 is MNHEY, CDR2 SVGAGI. The ends were cut back, 6 bases at V and 0 bases at J, with 12 bases in the middle. This CDR3 is built from 15 residues.